The rows below give T cell receptor beta chains drawn from one sample of a study of cytomegalovirus exposure and HLA in healthy donors. The assay was immunoSEQ multiplex PCR, and TCRdb's table has in-frame clones only and misses some. This sample lists about 130,000 clones; its ten largest clones have approximately 1.8%. Sample: PBMCs. The receptors stem from a man aged 18 to 30 in good health and CMV-seronegative. Both conserved end residues are part of each CDR3. The order of the fields is V gene, J gene, D gene, CDR3 DNA, CDR3 protein. The D gene is left open where the match is weak.

v_gene: TRBV7-2; j_gene: TRBJ1-2; d_gene: -; CDR3nt: TGTGCCAGCAACAAAAATCCTAACTATGGCTACACCTTC; CDR3aa: CASNKNPNYGYTF
v_gene: TRBV2; j_gene: TRBJ2-7; d_gene: -; CDR3nt: TGTGCCAGCGGGAGCTCCTACGAGCAGTACTTC; CDR3aa: CASGSSYEQYF
v_gene: TRBV30; j_gene: TRBJ2-7; d_gene: TRBD1; CDR3nt: TGTGCCTGGAGTGTACCGACAGGACAGGGGTTCAACGAGCAGTACTTC; CDR3aa: CAWSVPTGQGFNEQYF
v_gene: TRBV7-2; j_gene: TRBJ2-1; d_gene: TRBD1; CDR3nt: TGTGCCAGCAGCCTCGGGACAGGATCCTACAATGAGCAGTTCTTC; CDR3aa: CASSLGTGSYNEQFF
v_gene: TRBV6-1; j_gene: TRBJ2-2; d_gene: -; CDR3nt: TGTGCCAGCCCACAAGAGAACACCGGGGAGCTGTTTTTT; CDR3aa: CASPQENTGELFF
v_gene: TRBV7-2; j_gene: TRBJ2-3; d_gene: -; CDR3nt: TGTGCCAGCAGCCTGGGGCTAGCGAAGGGAGATACGCAGTATTTT; CDR3aa: CASSLGLAKGDTQYF
v_gene: TRBV29-1; j_gene: TRBJ2-2; d_gene: TRBD2; CDR3nt: TGCAGCGTTCGGGGTGGACTAGCGGGACCAACCGGGGAGCTGTTTTTT; CDR3aa: CSVRGGLAGPTGELFF
v_gene: TRBV7-6; j_gene: TRBJ1-5; d_gene: TRBD1; CDR3nt: TGTGCCAGCAGCCAGGGGGTGGGCAATCAGCCCCAGCATTTT; CDR3aa: CASSQGVGNQPQHF
v_gene: TRBV28; j_gene: TRBJ1-1; d_gene: TRBD1; CDR3nt: TGTGCCAGCAGTCCTAGGGACAGACGGCCTTCGAACACTGAAGCTTTCTTT; CDR3aa: CASSPRDRRPSNTEAFF
v_gene: TRBV6-5; j_gene: TRBJ1-1; d_gene: -; CDR3nt: TGTGCCAGCAATCAGGGCCATGGCACTGAAGCTTTCTTT; CDR3aa: CASNQGHGTEAFF
v_gene: TRBV7-8; j_gene: TRBJ2-1; d_gene: TRBD1; CDR3nt: TGTGCCACTCTGTCGGACAGGGGGATCCTTCTAAATTTGGATGAGCAGTTCTTC; CDR3aa: CATLSDRGILLNLDEQFF
v_gene: TRBV5-1; j_gene: TRBJ2-5; d_gene: TRBD1; CDR3nt: TGCGCCAGCAGCAGACTGACAGGGGAAGAGACCCAGTACTTC; CDR3aa: CASSRLTGEETQYF
v_gene: TRBV5-1; j_gene: TRBJ2-2; d_gene: -; CDR3nt: TGCGCCAGCAGGACGGGACAGAACACCGGGGAGCTGTTTTTT; CDR3aa: CASRTGQNTGELFF
v_gene: TRBV4-3; j_gene: TRBJ1-1; d_gene: -; CDR3nt: TGCGCCAGCAGCCAAGATTCCAGGGGAAATACGGGCACTGAAGCTTTCTTT; CDR3aa: CASSQDSRGNTGTEAFF
v_gene: TRBV7-2; j_gene: TRBJ2-2; d_gene: TRBD1; CDR3nt: TGTGCCAGCAGCGCGGGACAGGGGCCCGGGGAGCTGTTTTTT; CDR3aa: CASSAGQGPGELFF
v_gene: TRBV7-8; j_gene: TRBJ2-3; d_gene: -; CDR3nt: TGTGCCAGCAGTTGGAGCGGGCAAGGTGGAGATACGCAGTATTTT; CDR3aa: CASSWSGQGGDTQYF
v_gene: TRBV6-6; j_gene: TRBJ1-4; d_gene: TRBD1; CDR3nt: TGTGCCAGCGAGCGCCGGGACAGGGGGCCTAATGAAAAACTGTTTTTT; CDR3aa: CASERRDRGPNEKLFF
v_gene: TRBV5-4; j_gene: TRBJ1-1; d_gene: TRBD1; CDR3nt: TGTGCCAGCAGCTTGGCCGGACAGGGGCTGAACACTGAAGCTTTCTTT; CDR3aa: CASSLAGQGLNTEAFF
v_gene: TRBV4-3; j_gene: TRBJ2-7; d_gene: -; CDR3nt: TGCGCCAGCAGCCAAGATCGGTATGGTTACGAGCAGTACTTC; CDR3aa: CASSQDRYGYEQYF
v_gene: TRBV5-4; j_gene: TRBJ2-1; d_gene: TRBD2; CDR3nt: TGTGCCAGCAGTCGCGGGGGAGAGAATGTCAATGAGCAGTTCTTC; CDR3aa: CASSRGGENVNEQFF
v_gene: TRBV13; j_gene: TRBJ1-6; d_gene: TRBD1; CDR3nt: TGTGCCAGCAGCGCCCCGGGACAGAATAATTCACCCCTCCACTTT; CDR3aa: CASSAPGQNNSPLHF
v_gene: TRBV7-2; j_gene: TRBJ2-3; d_gene: TRBD1; CDR3nt: TGTGCCAGCAGCTTAGTGAAGGGGGCCGATACGCAGTATTTT; CDR3aa: CASSLVKGADTQYF
v_gene: TRBV28; j_gene: TRBJ2-6; d_gene: TRBD1; CDR3nt: TGTGCCAGCAAAACAGGGGGCGTCGGATCCGGGGCCAACGTCCTGACTTTC; CDR3aa: CASKTGGVGSGANVLTF
v_gene: TRBV10-1; j_gene: TRBJ2-7; d_gene: -; CDR3nt: TGCGCCAGCAAGCTTTATAACCAAGACGGCAGCGGCTGGGGTGGCGAGCAGTACTTC; CDR3aa: CASKLYNQDGSGWGGEQYF
v_gene: TRBV28; j_gene: TRBJ1-5; d_gene: TRBD1; CDR3nt: TGTGCCAGCAGAACCCCGGCGACAGGGACTCAGCCCCAGCATTTT; CDR3aa: CASRTPATGTQPQHF
v_gene: TRBV19; j_gene: TRBJ1-1; d_gene: -; CDR3nt: TGTGCCAGTATGCGGACAGCGAACACTGAAGCTTTCTTT; CDR3aa: CASMRTANTEAFF
v_gene: TRBV19; j_gene: TRBJ2-7; d_gene: -; CDR3nt: TGTGCCAGTAGTATTGGACAGTACAGCGGCGAGCAGTACTTC; CDR3aa: CASSIGQYSGEQYF
v_gene: TRBV30; j_gene: TRBJ1-1; d_gene: -; CDR3nt: TGTGCCTGGAGACACCTGAACACCGAAGCTTTCTTT; CDR3aa: CAWRHLNTEAFF
v_gene: TRBV7-2; j_gene: TRBJ2-3; d_gene: TRBD2; CDR3nt: TGTGCCAGCATGGGGGGGGTCGCTAGCACAGATACGCAGTATTTT; CDR3aa: CASMGGVASTDTQYF
v_gene: TRBV7-8; j_gene: TRBJ1-3; d_gene: -; CDR3nt: TGTGCCAGCAGCTTTGATCCGCGGGGGGGCGCCCGGAGGGGAAACACCATATATTTT; CDR3aa: CASSFDPRGGARRGNTIYF
v_gene: TRBV11-3; j_gene: TRBJ2-7; d_gene: TRBD1; CDR3nt: TGTGCCAGCAGCTTAGTACAGGGGGACCACGAGCAGTACTTC; CDR3aa: CASSLVQGDHEQYF
v_gene: TRBV2; j_gene: TRBJ2-5; d_gene: -; CDR3nt: TGTGCCAGCAACCTATTAGAGACCCAGTACTTC; CDR3aa: CASNLLETQYF
v_gene: TRBV29-1; j_gene: TRBJ2-1; d_gene: -; CDR3nt: TGCAGCGTTGTAGCGGAATCCTACAATGAGCAGTTCTTC; CDR3aa: CSVVAESYNEQFF
v_gene: TRBV11-2; j_gene: TRBJ2-3; d_gene: -; CDR3nt: TGTGCCAGCAGCCCAGGGGCGGGTCCGGGCGGCACGCAGTATTTT; CDR3aa: CASSPGAGPGGTQYF
v_gene: TRBV15; j_gene: TRBJ2-5; d_gene: TRBD2; CDR3nt: TGTGCCACCAGCAGAAGGGGCGGACGGGGGGTCCTCCAAGAGACCCAGTACTTC; CDR3aa: CATSRRGGRGVLQETQYF
v_gene: TRBV27; j_gene: TRBJ2-3; d_gene: TRBD1; CDR3nt: TGTGCCAGCAGTTTATACAGGGGCGGAGGCACAGATACGCAGTATTTT; CDR3aa: CASSLYRGGGTDTQYF
v_gene: TRBV5-1; j_gene: TRBJ2-2; d_gene: TRBD2; CDR3nt: TGCGCCAGCAGCTCCCTAGCGGGAGGGCCGTCGAACACCGGGGAGCTGTTTTTT; CDR3aa: CASSSLAGGPSNTGELFF
v_gene: TRBV7-9; j_gene: TRBJ2-3; d_gene: TRBD1; CDR3nt: TGTGCCAGCAGCACGACAGGGGGCAGGGGCACAGATACGCAGTATTTT; CDR3aa: CASSTTGGRGTDTQYF
v_gene: TRBV28; j_gene: TRBJ2-5; d_gene: TRBD2; CDR3nt: TGTGCCAGCAGTTTTCGGGAGGGCCTTAGGGAGACCCAGTACTTC; CDR3aa: CASSFREGLRETQYF
v_gene: TRBV2; j_gene: TRBJ2-6; d_gene: -; CDR3nt: TGTGCCAGCATAACTGGGGCCAACGTCCTGACTTTC; CDR3aa: CASITGANVLTF
v_gene: TRBV27; j_gene: TRBJ2-7; d_gene: -; CDR3nt: TGTGCCAGCAGTCTCCTAGCGACACCTCCCCTCGAGCAGTACTTC; CDR3aa: CASSLLATPPLEQYF
v_gene: TRBV25-1; j_gene: TRBJ2-6; d_gene: -; CDR3nt: TGTGCCAGCAGCGGGGTCCCGAGCTCTGGGGCCAACGTCCTGACTTTC; CDR3aa: CASSGVPSSGANVLTF
v_gene: TRBV7-2; j_gene: TRBJ1-5; d_gene: TRBD1; CDR3nt: TGTGCCAGCAGCTCCATTGGGACAGGGGGCCAGCATTTT; CDR3aa: CASSSIGTGGQHF
v_gene: TRBV7-3; j_gene: TRBJ1-2; d_gene: -; CDR3nt: TGTGCCAGCAGCTTATCCAGCGACAGCCAGGGCTACACCTTC; CDR3aa: CASSLSSDSQGYTF
v_gene: TRBV6-6; j_gene: TRBJ1-5; d_gene: -; CDR3nt: TGTGCCAGCAGCCAAAATCAGCCCCAGCATTTT; CDR3aa: CASSQNQPQHF
v_gene: TRBV7-3; j_gene: TRBJ2-3; d_gene: -; CDR3nt: TGTGCCAGCAGTGACCCGACGGGACTTTCTGGAGATACGCAGTATTTT; CDR3aa: CASSDPTGLSGDTQYF
v_gene: TRBV28; j_gene: TRBJ1-1; d_gene: TRBD1; CDR3nt: TGTGCCAGCAGTGCAGGGACAGCCTCCACTGAAGCTTTCTTT; CDR3aa: CASSAGTASTEAFF